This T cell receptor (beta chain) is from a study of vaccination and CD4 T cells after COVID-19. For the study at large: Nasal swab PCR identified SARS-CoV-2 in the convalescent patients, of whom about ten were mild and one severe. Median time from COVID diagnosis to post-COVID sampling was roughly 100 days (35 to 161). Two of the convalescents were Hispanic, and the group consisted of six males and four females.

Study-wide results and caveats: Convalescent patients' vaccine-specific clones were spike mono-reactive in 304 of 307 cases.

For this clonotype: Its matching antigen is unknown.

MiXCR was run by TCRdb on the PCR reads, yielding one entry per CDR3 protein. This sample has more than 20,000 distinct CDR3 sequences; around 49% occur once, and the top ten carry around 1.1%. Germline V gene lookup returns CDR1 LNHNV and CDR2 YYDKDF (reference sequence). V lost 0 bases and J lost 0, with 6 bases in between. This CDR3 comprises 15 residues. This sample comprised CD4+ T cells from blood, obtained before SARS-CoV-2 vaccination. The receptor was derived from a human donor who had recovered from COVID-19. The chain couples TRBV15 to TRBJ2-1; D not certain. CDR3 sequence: CATSRDSSSYNEQFF. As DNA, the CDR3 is TGTGCCACCAGCAGAGACTCAAGCTCCTACAATGAGCAGTTCTTC.